The present T cell receptor beta chain was sequenced within a study of cytomegalovirus exposure and HLA in healthy donors. The germline CDR1 and CDR2 sequences are KGHSH and LQKENI. Trimming removed 2 bases from V and 7 bases from J; junction bases left unmatched: 2. The CDR3 consists of 14 residues. General study points: What was likely a sequencing artifact was a cluster of highly shared sequence variants.

A multiplex PCR was run with 60 Vbeta primers and 13 Jbeta primers. Using immunoSEQ multiplex PCR, the repertoire was profiled, and TCRdb retains in-frame clones only, with some absent. The sample lists over 100,000 clones, about 8.5% occurring once. This clone turned up a few times. Its target is unknown. This specimen includes other DNA sequences encoding the same CDR3. The sample comprised PBMCs. The sequence derives from a man aged 40-49 years in good health and CMV-seronegative. The chain joins TRBV18 to TRBJ1-5, with 10 bases that match TRBD1. The CDR3 sequence is CASSPGTGDQPQHF. In DNA form, the CDR3 reads TGTGCCAGCTCACCAGGGACAGGGGACCAGCCCCAGCATTTT.